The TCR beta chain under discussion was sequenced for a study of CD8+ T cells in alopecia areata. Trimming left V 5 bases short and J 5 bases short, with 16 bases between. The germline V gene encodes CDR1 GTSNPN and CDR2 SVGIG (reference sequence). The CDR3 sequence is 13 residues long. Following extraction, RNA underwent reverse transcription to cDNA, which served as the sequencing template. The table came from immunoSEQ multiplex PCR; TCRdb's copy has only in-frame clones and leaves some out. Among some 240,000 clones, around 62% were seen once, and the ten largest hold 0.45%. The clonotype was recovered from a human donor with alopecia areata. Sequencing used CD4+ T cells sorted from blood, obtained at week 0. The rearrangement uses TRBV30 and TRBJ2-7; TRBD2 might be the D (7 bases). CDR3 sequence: CAWGGLGGHEQYF. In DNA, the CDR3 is TGTGCCTGGGGAGGACTAGGGGGGCACGAGCAGTACTTC.